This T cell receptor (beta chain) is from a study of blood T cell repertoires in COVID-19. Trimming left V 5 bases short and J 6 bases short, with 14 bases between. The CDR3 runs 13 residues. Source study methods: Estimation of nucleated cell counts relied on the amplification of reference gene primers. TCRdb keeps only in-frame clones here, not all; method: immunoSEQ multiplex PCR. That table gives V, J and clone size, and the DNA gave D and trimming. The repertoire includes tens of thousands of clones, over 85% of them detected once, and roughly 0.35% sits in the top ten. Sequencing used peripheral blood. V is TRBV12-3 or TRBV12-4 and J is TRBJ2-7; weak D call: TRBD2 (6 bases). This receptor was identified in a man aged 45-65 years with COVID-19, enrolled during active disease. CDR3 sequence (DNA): TGTGCCAGCAGTAACGTGATGGGGGGCGAGCAGTACTTC. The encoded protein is CASSNVMGGEQYF.